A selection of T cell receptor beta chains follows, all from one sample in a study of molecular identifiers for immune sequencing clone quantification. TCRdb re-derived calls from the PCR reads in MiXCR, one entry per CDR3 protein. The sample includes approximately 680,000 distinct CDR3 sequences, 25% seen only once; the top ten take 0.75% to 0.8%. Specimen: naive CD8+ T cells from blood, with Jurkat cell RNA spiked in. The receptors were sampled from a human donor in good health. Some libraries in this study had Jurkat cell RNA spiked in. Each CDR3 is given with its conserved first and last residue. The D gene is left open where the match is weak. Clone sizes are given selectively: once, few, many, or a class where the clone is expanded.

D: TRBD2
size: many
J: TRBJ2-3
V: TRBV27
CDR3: CASSFGGRRDTQYF
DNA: TGTGCCAGCAGTTTTGGCGGGAGGAGAGATACGCAGTATTTT

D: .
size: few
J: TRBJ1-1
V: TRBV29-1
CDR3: CSARTENTEAFF
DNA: TGCAGCGCCCGGACAGAGAACACTGAAGCTTTCTTT

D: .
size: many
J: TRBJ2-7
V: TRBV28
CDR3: CASSNIPSDPSYEQYF
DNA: TGTGCCAGCAGCAATATACCTAGCGACCCGTCCTACGAGCAGTACTTC

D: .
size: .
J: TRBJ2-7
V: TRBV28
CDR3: CASSLGSSHEQYF
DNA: TGTGCCAGCAGTTTGGGCAGCTCCCACGAGCAGTACTTC

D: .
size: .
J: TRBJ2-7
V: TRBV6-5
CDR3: CASSPDSFEQYF
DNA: TGTGCCAGCAGCCCAGATTCGTTCGAGCAGTACTTC

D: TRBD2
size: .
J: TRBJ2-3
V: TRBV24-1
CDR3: CATTSGGLDTQYF
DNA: TGTGCCACGACTAGCGGAGGACTAGATACGCAGTATTTT

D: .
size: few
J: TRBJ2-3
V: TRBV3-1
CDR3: CASSQGQTTDTQYF
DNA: TGTGCCAGCAGCCAAGGACAGACCACAGATACGCAGTATTTT

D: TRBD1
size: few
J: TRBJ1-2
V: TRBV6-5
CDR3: CASSSTPGQPNYGYTF
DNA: TGTGCCAGCAGTTCCACCCCGGGACAGCCGAACTATGGCTACACCTTC

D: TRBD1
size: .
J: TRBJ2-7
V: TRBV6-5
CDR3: CASSLTGGSEQYF
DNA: TGTGCCAGCAGCCTGACAGGGGGCAGCGAGCAGTACTTC

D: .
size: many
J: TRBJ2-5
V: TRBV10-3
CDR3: CATRIPLAETQYF
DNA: TGTGCCACGAGGATCCCTTTGGCAGAGACCCAGTACTTC

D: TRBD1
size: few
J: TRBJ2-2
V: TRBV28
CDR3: CASSAGTGIRIGELFF
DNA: TGTGCCAGCAGTGCCGGGACAGGGATCCGGATCGGGGAGCTGTTTTTT

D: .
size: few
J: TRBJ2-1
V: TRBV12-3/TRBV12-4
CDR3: CASSLTNTGNSYNEQFF
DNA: TGTGCCAGCAGTTTAACCAACACAGGGAACTCTTACAATGAGCAGTTCTTC

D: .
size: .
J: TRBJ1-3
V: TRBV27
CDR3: CASSLGGNSGNTIYF
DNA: TGTGCCAGCAGTTTAGGGGGGAACTCTGGAAACACCATATATTTT

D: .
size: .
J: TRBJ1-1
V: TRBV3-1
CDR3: CACSNPGGNTEAFF
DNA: TGTGCCTGCAGCAACCCCGGGGGGAACACTGAAGCTTTCTTT

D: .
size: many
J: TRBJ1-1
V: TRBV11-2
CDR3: CASSFGRETEAFF
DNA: TGTGCCAGCAGCTTTGGCAGGGAGACTGAAGCTTTCTTT

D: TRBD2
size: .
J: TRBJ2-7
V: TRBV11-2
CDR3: CASSLISGVPYEQYF
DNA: TGTGCCAGCAGCCTAATTAGCGGGGTCCCCTACGAGCAGTACTTC